This entry lists 12 T cell receptor beta chains sequenced from one sample in a study of cytomegalovirus exposure and HLA in healthy donors. PCR involved 60 Vbeta and 13 Jbeta primers. Measured with immunoSEQ multiplex PCR; TCRdb has only the in-frame clones, and not every one. This table holds about 150,000 clones, 75% to 80% found once. The specimen was PBMCs. The receptors come from a male donor in good health and CMV-seronegative.

Only a few counts were recorded for this clone. Additional DNA sequences in this sample encode the identical CDR3. This sequence joins TRBV10-1 and TRBJ2-3, with 7 positions matching TRBD2. This CDR3 has 16 amino acids. Germline V CDR1 and CDR2: WNHNN, SYGVQD (reference sequence). V dropped 3 bases and J dropped 4; count of bases not matched to a gene: 10. CDR3 loop: CASSELTSAKADTQYF. The CDR3 DNA reads as TGCGCCAGCAGTGAACTTACTAGCGCTAAGGCAGATACGCAGTATTTT.

This clone was seen only once. The chain is built from TRBV7-8 and TRBJ2-7; TRBD1 matches at 8 bases. This CDR3 contains 14 residues. V lost 5 bases and J lost 2; bases outside the gene matches: 5. CDR1 SGHVS and CDR2 FQNEAQ come from the germline V gene. The CDR3 here is CASSLEQGAYEQYF. CDR3 sequence (DNA): TGTGCCAGCAGCCTCGAACAGGGGGCCTACGAGCAGTACTTC.

This chain uses TRBV15 with TRBJ2-7; D is possibly TRBD1 (5 bases). Germline CDR1 is LNHNV and CDR2 is YYDKDF (reference sequence). This CDR3 region has 16 residues. V lost 5 bases to trimming and J lost 3 bases, with 20 bases between them. The CDR3 sequence: CATSLTIGIRGYEQYF. The CDR3 DNA follows: TGTGCCACCAGCTTGACCATCGGCATTAGGGGCTACGAGCAGTACTTC.

The chain uses TRBV5-6 and TRBJ1-1; D remains ambiguous. This CDR3 has 14 residues. Germline loops: CDR1 SGHDT, CDR2 YYEEEE. V was clipped by 4 bases and J by 7 bases, with 17 bases between them. CDR3 DNA sequence: TGTGCCAGCAGCACCAAGCTGGTAGTGAGTGAAGCTTTCTTT. Protein: CASSTKLVVSEAFF.

The J gene is TRBJ2-7, the V gene TRBV7-8, with unresolved D. The CDR3 extends over 16 amino acids. Trimming shortened V by 6 bases and J by 2 bases, and 20 bases separated the two germline ends. The V gene's germline CDR1 is SGHVS and CDR2 FQNEAQ. CDR3 sequence (DNA): TGTGCCAGCAGAAAATCTGCTGGTGCGGATACCTACGAGCAGTACTTC. Protein sequence: CASRKSAGADTYEQYF.

V usage is TRBV5-1 and J usage is TRBJ1-3, with TRBD1 identical over 7 bases. The CDR3 totals 17 residues. Per the germline V gene, CDR1 is SGHRS and CDR2 is YFSETQ. V lost 3 bases, J lost 0 bases, and 9 bases stayed unmatched. In DNA, the CDR3 is TGCGCCAGCAGCTCCCAGCGAGGGGGCTCCTCTGGAAACACCATATATTTT. Translation: CASSSQRGGSSGNTIYF.

This chain connects TRBV5-1 to TRBJ2-4; TRBD2 matches at 13 bases. This CDR3 spans 19 amino acids. Trimming removed 3 bases from V and 1 base from J; junction bases left unmatched: 10. From germline, CDR1 is SGHRS and CDR2 YFSETQ. For the CDR3, the DNA is TGCGCCAGCAGCTCCCCTACTAGCGGGAGGGCCGGGGCCAAAAACATTCAGTACTTC. This codes for CASSSPTSGRAGAKNIQYF.

The chain is built from TRBV10-2 and TRBJ2-3; 9 positions agree with TRBD2. CDR3 size: 16 residues. Germline V gives CDR1 WSHSY, CDR2 SAAADI. After removal of 4 bases from V and 0 bases from J, the junction contained 5 bases not matched to a gene. DNA of the CDR3: TGCGCCAGCAGTGCCGTCCTAGCGGGGAGCACAGATACGCAGTATTTT. The encoded protein is CASSAVLAGSTDTQYF.

The chain has TRBV10-3 and TRBJ1-4; TRBD1 matches 7 bases. There are 15 residues in the CDR3. CDR1 ENHRY and CDR2 SYGVKD come from the germline V gene. J lost 12 bases, V lost 10 bases, and 20 bases had no gene match. The CDR3 DNA sequence: TGTGCCACCTCACCCGGGACAGTGCCCGTGAGGGAACTGTTTTTT. It specifies CATSPGTVPVRELFF.

V usage is TRBV10-3 and J usage is TRBJ1-2, with TRBD1 identical over 7 bases. This CDR3 region has 16 residues. The germline V gene encodes CDR1 ENHRY and CDR2 SYGVKD. V shed 2 bases, J shed 8 bases, and the junction held 14 bases outside the gene matches. CDR3: CAISEGLGGKSEGYTF. As DNA, the CDR3 is TGTGCCATCAGTGAGGGGTTAGGGGGCAAATCGGAGGGCTACACCTTC.

This chain connects TRBV6-4 to TRBJ2-5; 9 nucleotides line up with TRBD1. Germline V gene data show CDR1 as MRHNA and CDR2 as SNTAGT. CDR3 length: 13 amino acids. V shed 0 bases and J 7 bases; nucleotides not matched to a gene: 0. CDR3 sequence (DNA): TGTGCCAGCAGTGACTCGACAGGGGGGACCCAGTACTTC. As protein: CASSDSTGGTQYF.

The chain recombines TRBV5-6 with TRBJ1-2; D might be TRBD1 (5 bases). V was shortened by 4 bases and J by 0 bases, with 7 bases between the two germline ends. This CDR3 is 13 amino acids long. Germline CDR1 reads SGHDT; CDR2 reads YYEEEE. The chain's CDR3 is CASSPDTNYGYTF. In DNA form, the CDR3 reads TGTGCCAGCAGCCCGGACACTAACTATGGCTACACCTTC. Full variable domain (rest looked up from reference TRBV5-6 and TRBJ1-2): DAGVTQSPTHLIKTRGQQVTLRCSPKSGHDTVSWYQQALGQGPQFIFQYYEEEERQRGNFPDRFSGHQFPNYSSELNVNALLLGDSALYLCASSPDTNYGYTFGSGTRLTVV.